The text below deals with one TCR beta chain. The source of the sample is a study of CD8 T cells in ankylosing spondylitis. Each CDR3 protein gets one entry after TCRdb re-called the 5' RACE reads with MiXCR. The table lists 200,000 to 250,000 distinct CDR3 sequences, around 10% of them singletons. The CDR3 has 16 amino acids. Germline CDR1 and CDR2: LGHDT and YNNKEL (reference sequence). Deletions cut 0 bases from V and 3 bases from J, with 15 bases between. The rearrangement uses TRBV3-1 and TRBJ2-7; D is undetermined. This clonotype originated in a male donor with ankylosing spondylitis or in good health (not recorded which). The sequenced sample consisted of blood, either unsorted or a sorted T cell fraction (not recorded which). DNA for the CDR3: TGTGCCAGCAGCCAAGATCGTAGGTTGGGAATCTACGAGCAGTACTTC. The encoded protein is CASSQDRRLGIYEQYF.